This T cell receptor (beta chain) appears in the sequencing data of a study of cytomegalovirus exposure and HLA in healthy donors. Looking at the study overall: The approximately 120 validation repertoires were reported in a later analysis to have been generated on the same platform as the 500 to 700 first-cohort repertoires. Study results and limitations: That first-cohort TCR clusters tended to co-occur in the 95 to 150 validation repertoires was found in a later analysis. A few CMV-associated chains were confirmed in vitro to be specific for CMV antigens.

The assay was immunoSEQ multiplex PCR, and TCRdb's table has in-frame clones only and misses some. Among about 43,000 clones listed, 90% to 95% were seen once. Germline-derived CDR1 and CDR2 are SGHRS and YFSETQ. Trimming took 1 base from V and 3 from J; bases not matched to a gene: 1. The CDR3 extends over 14 amino acids. As concerns this clone: No antigen is known for it.

Sample: PBMCs. This chain uses TRBV5-1 with TRBJ1-3, with TRBD1 matching 7 bases. This clonotype was obtained from a man aged 18-30 years in good health and CMV-seronegative. The CDR3 DNA reads TGCGCCAGCAGCTTGACAGGGGATGGAAACACCATATATTTT. This translates into CASSLTGDGNTIYF.